This T cell receptor beta chain was identified in a study of cytomegalovirus exposure and HLA in healthy donors. Study background: Clustering assigned about 79% of the approximately 400 genotyped donors to the Caucasian-associated ancestry cluster.

The CDR3 consists of 14 residues. V was shortened by 4 bases and J by 4 bases, with 10 bases between the two germline ends. Germline loops: CDR1 MNHEY, CDR2 SVGAGI. Overall study findings and caveats: Roughly uniform depth of sequencing across donors was assumed in presence/absence analyses. The records held CMV serostatus as the only immune exposure information. Researchers catalogued roughly 170 TCR beta chains as cytomegalovirus-associated.

Amplification used 60 Vbeta primers and 13 Jbeta primers. Method: immunoSEQ multiplex PCR; TCRdb's copy keeps in-frame clones and lacks some. The data hold 200,000 to 250,000 clones, with approximately 88% observed a single time. In regard to this clone: Its antigen is not known.

Sequenced input: PBMCs. The TCR comes from a boy between 2 and 10 years old in good health and CMV-seronegative. This chain connects TRBV6-5 to TRBJ2-2; D gene ambiguous. The CDR3: CASSFKRSTGELFF. CDR3 coding DNA: TGTGCCAGCAGTTTTAAGAGGAGCACCGGGGAGCTGTTTTTT.